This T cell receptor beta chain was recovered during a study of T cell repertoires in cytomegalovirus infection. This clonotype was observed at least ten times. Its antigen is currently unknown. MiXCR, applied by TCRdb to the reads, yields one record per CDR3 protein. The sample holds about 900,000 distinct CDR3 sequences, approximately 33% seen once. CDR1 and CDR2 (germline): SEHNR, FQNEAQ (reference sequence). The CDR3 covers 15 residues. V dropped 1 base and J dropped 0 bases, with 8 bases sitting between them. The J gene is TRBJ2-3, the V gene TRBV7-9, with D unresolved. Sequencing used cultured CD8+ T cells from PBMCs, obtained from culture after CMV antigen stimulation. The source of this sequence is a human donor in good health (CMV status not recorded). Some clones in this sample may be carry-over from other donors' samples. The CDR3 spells CASSLGPASTDTQYF. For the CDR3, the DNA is TGTGCCAGCAGCTTAGGGCCGGCTAGCACAGATACGCAGTATTTT.